The 9 T cell receptor beta chains presented below share a single source sample, sequenced in a study of blood T cell repertoires in COVID-19. Generated by immunoSEQ multiplex PCR, the TCRdb table keeps only in-frame clones and is missing some. The table includes 250,000 or so clones, over 80% detected once. What was sequenced was PBMCs or T cells enriched from blood (not recorded which). Receptors were obtained from a human donor in a cohort exposed to, infected with or recovered from COVID-19 (not recorded which). The donor label of this sample is uncertain.

Concerning this clone itself: Germline and junction disagree at one end, which may indicate a read error. The J gene is TRBJ1-6, the V gene TRBV5-6; tentative D call: TRBD1 (6 bases). Germline CDR1 SGHDT, CDR2 YYEEEE. This CDR3 region has 11 residues. CDR3 DNA: TGTGCCAGCAGCTTGCGTCAACAGGGATACTTT. Encoded protein: CASSLRQQGYF. Complete variable domain (other parts from reference TRBV5-6 and TRBJ1-6): DAGVTQSPTHLIKTRGQQVTLRCSPKSGHDTVSWYQQALGQGPQFIFQYYEEEERQRGNFPDRFSGHQFPNYSSELNVNALLLGDSALYLCASSLRQQGYFGNGTRLTVT.

This chain connects TRBV5-1 to TRBJ2-1, with 10 bases identical to TRBD2. CDR1 SGHRS and CDR2 YFSETQ come from the germline V gene. J gave up 5 bases and V 7 bases, and 9 bases lay outside the gene matches. The CDR3 length is 15 residues. DNA of the CDR3: TGCGCCAGCTATGCTCTAGCGGGGGTTAACAATGAGCAGTTCTTC. It translates to CASYALAGVNNEQFF. Complete variable domain (other parts from reference TRBV5-1 and TRBJ2-1): KAGVTQTPRYLIKTRGQQVTLSCSPISGHRSVSWYQQTPGQGLQFLFEYFSETQRNKGNFPGRFSGRQFSNSRSEMNVSTLELGDSALYLCASYALAGVNNEQFFGPGTRLTVL.

This clone was counted between two and nine times. The V and J genes are TRBV6-4 and TRBJ2-7, with D perhaps TRBD1 (6 bases). The CDR3 contains 12 residues. Germline V lookup: CDR1 MRHNA, CDR2 SNTAGT. Trimming took 8 bases from V and 4 from J, leaving 12 bases between them. The CDR3 is CASVQGTYEQYF. The DNA of the CDR3 is TGTGCCAGCGTTCAGGGGACGTACGAGCAGTACTTC.

The chain links TRBV18 to TRBJ1-3; D gene ambiguous. V was cut by 6 bases and J by 2 bases, with 14 bases left in between. Germline CDR1 is KGHSH and CDR2 is LQKENI. This CDR3 is built from 15 residues. The CDR3 sequence is CASSLGSHAGNTIYF. The CDR3 DNA follows: TGTGCCAGCTCCCTCGGGAGCCACGCTGGAAACACCATATATTTT.

This rearrangement joins TRBV10-3 to TRBJ2-6; 13 bases line up with TRBD2. The V segment lost 6 bases and the J segment 2 bases; nucleotides outside the gene matches: 10. The CDR3 covers 19 residues. Germline V gene lookup returns CDR1 ENHRY and CDR2 SYGVKD. The CDR3 spells CAIRGGLAGELPGANVLTF. CDR3 DNA: TGTGCCATCAGGGGAGGACTAGCGGGGGAATTACCTGGGGCCAACGTCCTGACTTTC.

The CDR3 loop reads CASNSGVRSTSYEQYF. Here the CDR3 DNA reads TGTGCCAGCAACTCAGGGGTGAGGTCGACGTCCTACGAGCAGTACTTC. J is TRBJ2-7 and V is TRBV28, with a tentative D call TRBD1 (6 bases). The germline gives CDR1 MDHEN, CDR2 SYDVKM. V lost 7 bases and J lost 1, with 20 bases in between. This CDR3 comprises 16 residues.

This chain joins TRBV2 and TRBJ2-5; D gene ambiguous. Germline values: CDR1 SNHLY, CDR2 FYNNEI. CDR3 length equals 11 residues. The V end was cut by 10 bases, the J end by 2 bases, with 8 bases between. The CDR3 DNA sequence: TGTGCCACTACCCCACAAGAGACCCAGTACTTC. This sequence encodes CATTPQETQYF. The entire variable domain, with the rest obtained from reference TRBV2 and TRBJ2-5, is as follows: EPEVTQTPSHQVTQMGQEVILRCVPISNHLYFYWYRQILGQKVEFLVSFYNNEISEKSEIFDDQFSVERPDGSNFTLKIRSTKLEDSAMYFCATTPQETQYFGPGTRLLVL.

The chain links TRBV11-1 to TRBJ2-1; 9 nucleotides match TRBD1. From germline, CDR1 is SGHAT and CDR2 FQDESV (reference sequence). V gave up 2 bases and J gave up 8 bases; unmatched junction bases: 10. This CDR3 contains 16 residues. CDR3 DNA sequence: TGTGCCAGCAGCTTAACCACGGGACAGGGCATCGATGAGCAGTTCTTC. Translating gives CASSLTTGQGIDEQFF.

This clone was observed a single time. This sample also contains other DNA sequences that code for the same CDR3. This chain joins TRBV7-9 and TRBJ1-6; 9 bases match TRBD1. This CDR3 has 14 amino acids. V was clipped by 5 bases and J by 7 bases; unmatched bases: 3. Germline V gives CDR1 SEHNR, CDR2 FQNEAQ (reference sequence). The CDR3 DNA follows: TGTGCCAGCAGCCCAGACAGGGGGAATTCACCCCTCCACTTT. This sequence encodes CASSPDRGNSPLHF.